These 16 T cell receptor beta chains share one sample of origin, sequenced in a study of a mutant IDH1 vaccine in newly diagnosed glioma. Clones were read by immunoSEQ multiplex PCR, and TCRdb kept only the in-frame ones, dropping some. The table lists 30,000 to 40,000 clones, 81% of them singletons, with around 5% in the top ten. Their recognized antigens are unknown. This sample's time point: week 23, last vaccination. Vaccination used 300 ug of mutant IDH1 20-mer peptide per dose, with topical imiquimod. The material was PBMCs, obtained from a glioma patient whose treatment included an IDH1 peptide vaccine. The receptor set was obtained from a man aged 35 to 55 with glioma.

The chain uses TRBV9 and TRBJ1-3, with D hard to call. Deletions cut 3 bases from V and 2 bases from J, with 12 bases between. CDR3 length equals 15 residues. The germline V gene has CDR1 SGDLS and CDR2 YYNGEE. CDR3 protein: CASSAGPVPGNTIYF. DNA of the CDR3: TGTGCCAGCAGCGCCGGTCCCGTCCCTGGAAACACCATATATTTT.

The chain links TRBV27 to TRBJ2-3, with D unclear. The CDR3 covers 11 residues. Germline lookup yields CDR1 MNHEY and CDR2 SMNVEV (reference sequence). V gave up 6 bases and J gave up 4 bases, with 5 bases separating them. As DNA, the CDR3 is TGTGCCAGCAGATGGGCAGATACGCAGTATTTT. Translating gives CASRWADTQYF.

This chain connects TRBV7-8 to TRBJ2-1; maybe TRBD2 (6 bases). The CDR3 has 12 amino acids. Germline CDR1 reads SGHVS; CDR2 reads FQNEAQ. V lost 1 base and J 8 bases, leaving 6 bases between the germline ends. CDR3 coding DNA: TGTGCCAGCAGCTTAGGACTAGATGAGCAGTTCTTC. Its protein product is CASSLGLDEQFF.

This chain uses TRBV28 with TRBJ2-3, with D perhaps TRBD2 (6 bases). The CDR3 totals 14 residues. Trimming removed 6 bases from V and 5 bases from J, with 15 bases in between. Per germline, CDR1 MDHEN and CDR2 SYDVKM. The CDR3 protein is CASSPPGVGDTQYF. The CDR3 coding sequence is TGTGCCAGCAGCCCACCGGGGGTGGGAGATACGCAGTATTTT.

This clone was found a few times. The V and J genes are TRBV2 and TRBJ2-3; TRBD1 matches 8 bases. Germline CDR1 SNHLY, CDR2 FYNNEI. Losses at the gene ends were 2 bases for V and 2 bases for J; bases not matched to a gene: 9. CDR3 length: 17 amino acids. CDR3 in DNA: TGTGCCAGCAGTGAAAGGTTGACAGGGGCCTTCACAGATACGCAGTATTTT. It specifies CASSERLTGAFTDTQYF.

The genes are TRBV9 and TRBJ2-7; no reliable D call. The V gene's germline CDR1 is SGDLS and CDR2 YYNGEE. The CDR3 runs 14 residues. Deletions cut 0 bases from V and 0 bases from J, with 7 bases between. Here the CDR3 DNA reads TGTGCCAGCAGCGTAGGGCACTACTCCTACGAGCAGTACTTC. Translating gives CASSVGHYSYEQYF.

The rearrangement uses TRBV7-9 and TRBJ2-7; D not certain. CDR1 SEHNR and CDR2 FQNEAQ come from the germline V gene (reference sequence). Trimming cost V 4 bases and J 0 bases, with 10 bases left between them. The CDR3 consists of 14 residues. The CDR3 DNA follows: TGTGCCAGCAGCTCCGCTTTGAGCTCCTACGAGCAGTACTTC. The encoded protein is CASSSALSSYEQYF.

The chain uses TRBV9 and TRBJ1-1; a possible D gene is TRBD1 (6 bases). Trimming left V 0 bases short and J 1 base short, with 7 bases between. Germline CDR1 SGDLS, CDR2 YYNGEE. This CDR3 region has 14 residues. CDR3: CASSVAGANTEAFF. In nucleotides, the CDR3 is TGTGCCAGCAGCGTAGCGGGGGCGAACACTGAAGCTTTCTTT. Complete variable domain (other parts from reference TRBV9 and TRBJ1-1): DSGVTQTPKHLITATGQRVTLRCSPRSGDLSVYWYQQSLDQGLQFLIQYYNGEERAKGNILERFSAQQFPDLHSELNLSSLELGDSALYFCASSVAGANTEAFFGQGTRLTVV.

This clone was counted only a few times. This sequence joins TRBV2 and TRBJ1-1; TRBD1 is a possible D gene (6 bases). The V end was cut by 6 bases, the J end by 0 bases, with 8 bases between. CDR3 length: 13 residues. Germline V gene data show CDR1 as SNHLY and CDR2 as FYNNEI. The DNA of the CDR3 is TGTGCCAGCAGGACAGGAATGAACACTGAAGCTTTCTTT. Amino acids: CASRTGMNTEAFF.

This chain links TRBV19 with TRBJ2-5; possibly TRBD2 for D (6 bases). The last part of the DNA fits TRBJ2-7 better; the J call may be wrong. This CDR3 has 13 amino acids. The V gene's germline CDR1 is LNHDA and CDR2 SQIVND (reference sequence). The CDR3 DNA reads TGTGCCAGTAGCACTGCGGGATCCGGCGAGCAGTACTTC. Translated: CASSTAGSGEQYF.

This chain links TRBV19 with TRBJ2-4; 8 bases map to TRBD1. CDR3 length equals 13 residues. The ends lost 6 bases at V and 6 bases at J; junction bases unmatched: 4. Germline V gene data show CDR1 as LNHDA and CDR2 as SQIVND (reference sequence). CDR3 loop: CASRGQGGNIQYF. The CDR3 DNA reads TGTGCCAGTAGAGGACAGGGTGGAAACATTCAGTACTTC.

The chain combines TRBV14 with TRBJ2-7; tentatively, D is TRBD1 or TRBD2 (5 bases each). CDR1 is SGHDN and CDR2 is FVKESK in the germline V gene. Trimming shortened V by 3 bases and J by 3 bases, and 12 bases separated the two germline ends. The CDR3 is 14 amino acids. Here the CDR3 reads CASSQGVRSYEQYF. CDR3 DNA sequence: TGTGCCAGCAGCCAGGGGGTTCGGAGCTACGAGCAGTACTTC.

V and J are TRBV29-1 and TRBJ2-7; no definite D call. Looked up from germline, CDR1 is SQVTM and CDR2 is ANQGSEA. This CDR3 has 12 amino acids. With 6 bases removed from V and 0 bases from J, the gap between germline ends came to 9 bases. The CDR3 loop is CSVAENSYEQYF. The CDR3 nucleotides are TGCAGCGTGGCAGAGAACTCCTACGAGCAGTACTTC.

This rearrangement joins TRBV28 to TRBJ2-1, with D possibly matching TRBD2 (6 bases). V was clipped by 8 bases and J by 0 bases, with 20 bases between them. Germline loops: CDR1 MDHEN, CDR2 SYDVKM. The CDR3 loop spans 17 amino acids. As DNA, the CDR3 is TGTGCCAGCGCCCTGGATAAGGGAGGTAGCTCCTACAATGAGCAGTTCTTC. It is translated as CASALDKGGSSYNEQFF.

This rearrangement joins TRBV11-2 to TRBJ2-7, with D unclear. Germline V CDR1 and CDR2: SGHAT, FQNNGV. The CDR3 covers 14 residues. The V and J ends lost 1 base and 7 bases respectively, with 14 bases between them. The CDR3 nucleotides read TGTGCCAGCAGCTTAGGCTTCCCGGCCCTAGAGCAGTACTTC. It specifies CASSLGFPALEQYF. Supplemented by reference TRBV11-2 and TRBJ2-7, the full variable domain reads EAGVAQSPRYKIIEKRQSVAFWCNPISGHATLYWYQQILGQGPKLLIQFQNNGVVDDSQLPKDRFSAERLKGVDSTLKIQPAKLEDSAVYLCASSLGFPALEQYFGPGTRLTVT.

The genes are TRBV10-3 and TRBJ2-7, with 7 bases matching TRBD1. The V segment lost 3 bases and the J segment 2 bases; nucleotides outside the gene matches: 7. Germline assignment: CDR1 ENHRY and CDR2 SYGVKD. The CDR3 has 15 amino acids. The CDR3 is CAISDGKGQTYEQYF. The CDR3 coding sequence is TGTGCCATCAGTGACGGTAAGGGACAGACCTACGAGCAGTACTTC.